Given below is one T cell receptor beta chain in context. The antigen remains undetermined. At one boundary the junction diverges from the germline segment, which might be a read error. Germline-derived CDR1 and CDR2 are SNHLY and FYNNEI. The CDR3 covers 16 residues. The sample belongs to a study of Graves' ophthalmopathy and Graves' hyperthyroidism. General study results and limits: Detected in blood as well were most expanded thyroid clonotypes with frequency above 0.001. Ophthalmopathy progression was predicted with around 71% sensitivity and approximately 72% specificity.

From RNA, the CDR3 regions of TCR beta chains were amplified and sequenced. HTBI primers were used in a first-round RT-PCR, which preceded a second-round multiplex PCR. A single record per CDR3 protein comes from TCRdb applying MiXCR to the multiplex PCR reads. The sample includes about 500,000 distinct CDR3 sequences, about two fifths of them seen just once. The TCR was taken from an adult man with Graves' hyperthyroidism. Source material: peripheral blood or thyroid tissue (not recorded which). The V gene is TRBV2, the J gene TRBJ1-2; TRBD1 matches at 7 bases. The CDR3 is CASSPLPGQRFYGYTF. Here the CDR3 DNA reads TGCGCCAGCAGCCCACTTCCGGGACAGAGATTCTATGGCTACACCTTC.